These 17 T cell receptor beta chains came from one sample sequenced in a study of beta chain features in type 1 diabetes. Expressed TCRB transcripts were sequenced because the isolated RNA had all been reverse transcribed beforehand. Sequencing used immunoSEQ multiplex PCR; TCRdb keeps in-frame clones, though not all of them. The profile shows 810,000 or so clones, roughly a sixth of them singletons. Sequencing was carried out using naive CD4+ T cells from blood. The receptors were sampled from a woman in her late teens or twenties in good health.

The genes are TRBV27 and TRBJ2-5; 8 nucleotides agree with TRBD1. This CDR3 has 16 amino acids. V shed 2 bases and J 5 bases; nucleotides not matched to a gene: 10. CDR1 is MNHEY, CDR2 SMNVEV, per germline (reference sequence). DNA of the CDR3: TGTGCCAGCAGTTTAAGCCGACAGGGGAATGGTGAGACCCAGTACTTC. Protein sequence: CASSLSRQGNGETQYF.

A single count supports this clone. The V gene is TRBV15, the J gene TRBJ2-1; 9 bases are a match to TRBD1. The J segment lost 15 bases and the V segment lost 5 bases, leaving 17 bases of the junction unmatched. Germline-derived CDR1 and CDR2 are LNHNV and YYDKDF (reference sequence). The CDR3 is 15 amino acids. The CDR3 protein is CATSLMRDREFKGFF. CDR3 nucleotide sequence: TGTGCCACCAGCCTCATGAGGGACAGGGAGTTCAAAGGGTTCTTC.

In this sample, this clone turned up a few times. The chain carries TRBV7-2 and TRBJ2-1, with D unclear. V was cut by 6 bases and J by 4 bases, with 7 bases left in between. CDR1 is SGHTA, CDR2 FQGNSA, per germline. The CDR3 runs to 12 residues. The CDR3 bases are TGTGCCAGCAGACTAAATTACAATGAGCAGTTCTTC. Its translation is CASRLNYNEQFF.

This rearrangement joins TRBV4-3 to TRBJ2-1; TRBD2 aligns across 9 bases. The CDR3 totals 18 residues. Germline CDR1 LGHNA, CDR2 YSLEER. V was clipped by 0 bases and J by 8 bases; unmatched bases: 14. The CDR3 region is CASSQETLRGRAGYEQFF. CDR3 nucleotide sequence: TGCGCCAGCAGCCAAGAAACATTGCGCGGGAGGGCGGGCTATGAGCAGTTCTTC.

The J gene is TRBJ1-2, the V gene TRBV27; TRBD1 matches 8 bases. Looked up from germline, CDR1 is MNHEY and CDR2 is SMNVEV (reference sequence). The J segment lost 3 bases and the V segment lost 6 bases, leaving 9 bases of the junction unmatched. The length of the CDR3 is 15 residues. CDR3 residues: CASRFVAGGDYGYTF. As DNA, the CDR3 is TGTGCCAGCAGGTTCGTGGCAGGGGGCGACTATGGCTACACCTTC.

This clone occurred a few times. The chain joins TRBV5-1 to TRBJ2-7; 10 bases map to TRBD2. The V segment lost 0 bases and the J segment 4 bases; nucleotides outside the gene matches: 10. CDR1 SGHRS and CDR2 YFSETQ come from the germline V gene. The CDR3 is 17 residues long. This chain's CDR3 is CASSLGSSGSIQYEQYF. The CDR3 DNA reads TGCGCCAGCAGCTTGGGCTCTAGCGGGAGTATTCAATACGAGCAGTACTTC.

This clone was seen a handful of times. This sample also contains other DNA sequences that code for the same CDR3. The chain uses TRBV9 and TRBJ2-4; tentatively, D is TRBD1 or TRBD2 (7 bases each). Germline values: CDR1 SGDLS, CDR2 YYNGEE. Trimming cost V 0 bases and J 7 bases, with 11 bases left between them. The CDR3 totals 14 residues. The CDR3 loop reads CASSVGQGGNIQYF. The CDR3 DNA follows: TGTGCCAGCAGCGTAGGACAGGGAGGGAACATTCAGTACTTC.

This clone showed up just a few times. J is TRBJ1-2 and V is TRBV4-1, with D maybe TRBD1 (6 bases). The CDR3 spans 15 residues. Germline CDR1 is MGHRA and CDR2 is YSYEKL. Trimming took 3 bases from V and 7 from J, leaving 18 bases between them. The CDR3 coding sequence is TGCGCCAGCAGCCACCCGGCCAGGGGTGGTCCTGGCTACACCTTC. Its translation is CASSHPARGGPGYTF.

The chain has TRBV7-6 and TRBJ2-1, with 10 bases identical to TRBD1. The CDR3 totals 15 residues. CDR1 and CDR2 (germline): SGHVS, FNYEAQ. With 4 bases clipped from V and 7 bases from J, the junction kept 7 bases outside the gene matches. The CDR3 loop reads CASSSRDRGRNEQFF. DNA of the CDR3: TGTGCCAGCAGCTCCCGGGACAGGGGAAGGAATGAGCAGTTCTTC.

A few counts support this clone. J is TRBJ2-5 and V is TRBV6-6; TRBD2 is a possible D gene (6 bases). Germline CDR1 is MNHNY and CDR2 is SVGAGI (reference sequence). The CDR3 is 13 residues long. Trimming took 6 bases from V and 5 from J, leaving 13 bases between them. CDR3 DNA: TGTGCCAGCAGACAGAGGGAGGCGGAGACCCAGTACTTC. Translated: CASRQREAETQYF.

The chain recombines TRBV6-4 with TRBJ2-5; no firm D call. Deletions cut 2 bases from V and 2 bases from J, with 12 bases between. The CDR3 consists of 15 residues. Germline-derived CDR1 and CDR2 are MRHNA and SNTAGT. The CDR3 DNA is TGTGCCAGCAGTGACGTTCCAAGGGATCAAGAGACCCAGTACTTC. Residues: CASSDVPRDQETQYF.

This clone was picked up a small number of times. The genes are TRBV5-1 and TRBJ1-2, with D hard to call. The ends were cut back, 0 bases at V and 0 bases at J, with 6 bases in the middle. The CDR3 spans 14 residues. Germline V gene data show CDR1 as SGHRS and CDR2 as YFSETQ. CDR3 amino acids: CASSLAATNYGYTF. CDR3 bases: TGCGCCAGCAGCTTGGCCGCGACTAACTATGGCTACACCTTC.

This clone was detected a few times. The chain combines TRBV7-2 with TRBJ1-2, with D possibly TRBD1 on 5 matching bases. The CDR3 is 12 amino acids. In germline, CDR1 is SGHTA, CDR2 FQGNSA. Between the trimmed V and J ends, which lost 8 bases and 5 bases, there was a span of 12 bases. This CDR3 is CASFGHIYGYTF. CDR3 DNA sequence: TGTGCCAGCTTCGGACATATATATGGCTACACCTTC.

This clone was picked up a small number of times. The chain joins TRBV7-2 to TRBJ2-4; no clear D gene. This CDR3 contains 12 residues. Deletions cut 8 bases from V and 12 bases from J, with 17 bases between. Germline V lookup: CDR1 SGHTA, CDR2 FQGNSA. CDR3 DNA: TGTGCCAGCGGCCTAACGTCGTCGGATCAGTACTTC. This gives the protein CASGLTSSDQYF.

This rearrangement joins TRBV27 to TRBJ2-2; 9 bases are shared with TRBD2. This CDR3 is built from 17 residues. Germline V gene data show CDR1 as MNHEY and CDR2 as SMNVEV (reference sequence). The V gene end was trimmed by 0 bases and the J gene end by 7 bases; junction bases not matched to a gene: 9. This chain's CDR3 is CASSLSFYRGRGGELFF. CDR3 sequence (DNA): TGTGCCAGCAGTTTATCGTTCTATCGCGGGAGGGGCGGGGAGCTGTTTTTT.

The chain uses TRBV18 and TRBJ2-1; D unresolved. This CDR3 spans 13 amino acids. The germline V and J ends were trimmed by 2 bases and 5 bases, with 7 bases remaining between them. Germline V CDR1 and CDR2: KGHSH, LQKENI. The CDR3 DNA sequence: TGTGCCAGCTCACCAAGCCTCAACAATGAGCAGTTCTTC. Translated, it gives CASSPSLNNEQFF.

The genes are TRBV19 and TRBJ2-3; 8 nucleotides align to TRBD2. Trimming cost V 6 bases and J 0 bases; bases outside gene matches: 2. Germline V gene data show CDR1 as LNHDA and CDR2 as SQIVND (reference sequence). CDR3 length equals 14 residues. CDR3 DNA: TGTGCCAGTAGGGGACTAGGAAGCACAGATACGCAGTATTTT. Residues: CASRGLGSTDTQYF.